Presented here are 30 T cell receptor beta chains from one specimen sequenced in a study of shared clonotypes between healthy human individuals. TCRdb keeps only in-frame clones here, not all; method: immunoSEQ multiplex PCR. The data contain approximately 2,300,000 clones, 85% to 95% of them seen just once; the ten biggest clones take up around 0.4%. Sequencing was done on a sample of naive CD4+ T cells from PBMCs. The subset here: CD45RA+ positively selected. These receptors were obtained from a man younger than 35 in good health. Some clones in this sample may be carry-over from other donors' samples.

The chain carries TRBV19 and TRBJ1-5, with D maybe TRBD1 (5 bases). The CDR3 length is 15 residues. CDR1 is LNHDA and CDR2 is SQIVND in the germline V gene (reference sequence). V was pared by 4 bases and J by 8 bases, with 18 bases between. In DNA, the CDR3 is TGTGCCAGTAGTAAAGCAGGGCCGGATCACAAGCCCCAGCATTTT. It yields the protein CASSKAGPDHKPQHF.

The chain couples TRBV7-7 to TRBJ2-5, with a weak D call TRBD1 (5 bases). The CDR3 length is 14 residues. Trimming left V 5 bases short and J 4 bases short, with 14 bases between. From germline, CDR1 is SSHAT and CDR2 FNYEAQ (reference sequence). This chain's CDR3 is CASSPRVRGETQYF. In DNA form, the CDR3 reads TGTGCCAGCAGCCCCCGTGTAAGGGGAGAGACCCAGTACTTC.

This clone was detected only once. J is TRBJ2-3 and V is TRBV29-1; 16 nucleotides align to TRBD2. This CDR3 region has 19 residues. With 4 bases clipped from V and 2 bases from J, the junction kept 12 bases outside the gene matches. CDR1 and CDR2 (germline): SQVTM, ANQGSEA. The CDR3 DNA is TGCAGCGTTGGGGCTAAAATGGGGACTAGCGGGAGGGTCACAGATACGCAGTATTTT. It yields the protein CSVGAKMGTSGRVTDTQYF.

The chain recombines TRBV14 with TRBJ1-2; D unclear. Between the trimmed V and J ends, which lost 0 bases and 2 bases, there was a span of 4 bases. Per the germline V gene, CDR1 is SGHDN and CDR2 is FVKESK. This CDR3 is 13 amino acids long. The CDR3 DNA reads TGTGCCAGCAGCCAAGAAACCAACTATGGCTACACCTTC. Protein sequence: CASSQETNYGYTF.

CDR3 loop: CASSPDYYNEQFF. For the CDR3, the DNA is TGTGCCAGCAGCCCGGACTACTACAATGAGCAGTTCTTC. The chain uses TRBV6-5 and TRBJ2-1; the D gene is possibly TRBD2 (6 bases). Trimming removed 6 bases from V and 3 bases from J, with 9 bases in between. This CDR3 has 13 amino acids. Germline CDR1 reads MNHEY; CDR2 reads SVGAGI.

CDR3 in amino acids: CASNRGRESNEKLFF. The CDR3 bases are TGTGCCAGTAACAGGGGGCGAGAGTCTAATGAAAAACTGTTTTTT. The rearrangement links TRBV19 to TRBJ1-4, with 9 positions matching TRBD1. Losses at the gene ends were 7 bases for V and 3 bases for J; bases not matched to a gene: 6. From germline, CDR1 is LNHDA and CDR2 SQIVND (reference sequence). CDR3 length equals 15 residues.

The V gene is TRBV18, the J gene TRBJ2-5, with D tentatively TRBD1 (6 bases). Trimming shortened V by 6 bases and J by 3 bases, and 20 bases separated the two germline ends. Germline CDR1 reads KGHSH; CDR2 reads LQKENI. The CDR3 is made up of 16 amino acids. CDR3: CASSVPPSTGKETQYF. As DNA, the CDR3 is TGTGCCAGCTCCGTACCCCCGTCTACAGGGAAAGAGACCCAGTACTTC.

Of note for this clone: The sample carries other DNA sequences with the same CDR3. This chain uses TRBV29-1 with TRBJ1-2; D gene ambiguous. V dropped 4 bases and J dropped 0 bases, with 3 bases sitting between them. In germline, CDR1 is SQVTM, CDR2 ANQGSEA. The CDR3 loop spans 11 amino acids. CDR3 loop: CSVAANYGYTF. The CDR3, as DNA: TGCAGCGTTGCAGCTAACTATGGCTACACCTTC.

The V call is TRBV7-9, the J call TRBJ2-1, with D hard to call. Trimming stripped 5 bases from V and 4 bases from J, with 12 bases between. CDR1 and CDR2 from the germline V gene are SEHNR and FQNEAQ (reference sequence). The CDR3 consists of 14 residues. The CDR3 reads CASSARFEYNEQFF. In DNA, the CDR3 is TGTGCCAGCAGCGCTCGCTTCGAGTACAATGAGCAGTTCTTC.

Comments on this clone: Within the sample, other DNA sequences also encode this same CDR3. The chain employs TRBV7-9 and TRBJ2-3; the D is unclear. Trimming stripped 1 base from V and 4 bases from J, with 9 bases between. The CDR3 runs to 14 residues. Germline V gene lookup returns CDR1 SEHNR and CDR2 FQNEAQ (reference sequence). The CDR3, as DNA: TGTGCCAGCAGCTTAGATCGGGCTCCAGATACGCAGTATTTT. Its protein product is CASSLDRAPDTQYF.

The V gene is TRBV6-1, the J gene TRBJ2-1; 8 nucleotides align to TRBD1. With V trimmed by 5 bases and J by 6 bases, 9 bases remained unmatched. This CDR3 spans 15 amino acids. Germline V gene lookup returns CDR1 MNHNS and CDR2 SASEGT. The CDR3 region is CASSKIRTGGNEQFF. For the CDR3, the DNA is TGTGCCAGCAGTAAAATACGAACAGGGGGCAATGAGCAGTTCTTC.

V gene TRBV30 combines with J gene TRBJ1-1; perhaps TRBD1 as D (5 bases). The CDR3 extends over 13 amino acids. Germline CDR1 GTSNPN, CDR2 SVGIG (reference sequence). V was shortened by 2 bases and J by 3 bases, with 10 bases between the two germline ends. The CDR3 loop is CAWSPGTDTEAFF. CDR3 DNA: TGTGCCTGGAGTCCCGGGACGGACACTGAAGCTTTCTTT.

The chain combines TRBV27 with TRBJ2-5; either TRBD1 or TRBD2 may supply D (6 bases each). In germline, CDR1 is MNHEY, CDR2 SMNVEV (reference sequence). Trimming took off 4 bases at V and 3 bases at J, with 15 bases between the two ends. The CDR3 extends over 15 amino acids. As DNA, the CDR3 is TGTGCCAGCAGTTCGCCGGGGGCAGGGGAAGAGACCCAGTACTTC. This gives the protein CASSSPGAGEETQYF.

The chain has TRBV6-5 and TRBJ1-1; D not resolved. V lost 4 bases to trimming and J lost 0 bases, with 6 bases between them. CDR1 MNHEY and CDR2 SVGAGI come from the germline V gene. The CDR3 totals 13 residues. The DNA for the CDR3 is TGTGCCAGCAGTTCCTCTATGAACACTGAAGCTTTCTTT. It yields the protein CASSSSMNTEAFF.

The gene calls are TRBV6-6 and TRBJ1-2; TRBD1 matches 8 bases. The ends lost 10 bases at V and 5 bases at J; junction bases unmatched: 6. The germline V gene has CDR1 MNHNY and CDR2 SVGAGI (reference sequence). CDR3 length: 12 residues. CDR3 amino acids: CATQGAYYGYTF. The CDR3, as DNA: TGTGCCACCCAGGGGGCCTATTATGGCTACACCTTC.

The chain recombines TRBV30 with TRBJ2-6; 7 bases are shared with TRBD1. Trimming took 4 bases from V and 2 from J; bases not matched to a gene: 2. Looked up from germline, CDR1 is GTSNPN and CDR2 is SVGIG (reference sequence). The CDR3 sequence is 14 residues long. The CDR3 here is CAWKRGPGANVLTF. For the CDR3, the DNA is TGTGCCTGGAAGAGGGGGCCTGGGGCCAACGTCCTGACTTTC.

The rearrangement uses TRBV6-1 and TRBJ1-2; no firm D call. Trimming took 3 bases from V and 4 from J, leaving 9 bases between them. Germline loops: CDR1 MNHNS, CDR2 SASEGT. CDR3 length: 13 amino acids. The CDR3 coding sequence is TGTGCCAGCAGTGAGGATTACAGCTATGGCTACACCTTC. Translation gives CASSEDYSYGYTF.

This rearrangement joins TRBV7-9 to TRBJ2-3, with 10 bases identical to TRBD1. CDR1 and CDR2 (germline): SEHNR, FQNEAQ (reference sequence). CDR3 length: 18 amino acids. Trimming at V came to 0 bases and at J to 6 bases, leaving 12 bases not matched to a gene. CDR3 amino acids: CASSLALVDRGRLDTQYF. In nucleotides, the CDR3 is TGTGCCAGCAGCTTAGCCCTCGTAGACAGGGGGCGCTTGGATACGCAGTATTTT.

The rearrangement links TRBV20-1 to TRBJ1-2, with no clear D. V was shortened by 5 bases and J by 8 bases, with 9 bases between the two germline ends. Germline V gene data show CDR1 as DFQATT and CDR2 as SNEGSKA (reference sequence). This CDR3 has 10 amino acids. The CDR3 DNA follows: TGCAGTGCTCCCACGTCGGGCTACACCTTC. The encoded protein is CSAPTSGYTF.

V usage is TRBV5-1 and J usage is TRBJ2-7, with 11 nucleotides matching TRBD2. Per germline, CDR1 SGHRS and CDR2 YFSETQ. Losses at the gene ends were 3 bases for V and 4 bases for J; bases not matched to a gene: 9. The CDR3 is made up of 16 amino acids. CDR3 coding DNA: TGCGCCAGCAGCTGGGGACTAGCGGAACACATATACGAGCAGTACTTC. The encoded protein is CASSWGLAEHIYEQYF.

This chain connects TRBV5-4 to TRBJ1-2; 7 positions match TRBD1. V trimming: 3 bases; J trimming: 4 bases; junction bases outside the gene matches: 6. This CDR3 has 14 residues. Germline assignment: CDR1 SGHNT and CDR2 YYREEE (reference sequence). As DNA, the CDR3 is TGTGCCAGCAGCTCTGGACAGGACCCCTATGGCTACACCTTC. Protein: CASSSGQDPYGYTF.

This sequence joins TRBV11-3 and TRBJ2-5, with TRBD1 matching 9 bases. CDR1 is SGHNT and CDR2 is YENEEA in the germline V gene. V lost 2 bases and J lost 10; bases outside the gene matches: 5. The CDR3 length is 13 residues. The CDR3 region has the DNA TGTGCCAGCAGCTTAACAGGGGGCAAGTACCAGTACTTC. Translated: CASSLTGGKYQYF.

The chain uses TRBV5-1 and TRBJ2-1, with TRBD2 identical over 11 bases. In germline, CDR1 is SGHRS, CDR2 YFSETQ. CDR3 size: 15 residues. Losses at the gene ends were 0 bases for V and 5 bases for J; bases not matched to a gene: 1. The CDR3 coding sequence is TGCGCCAGCAGCTTGGTAGCGGGAGGGGACAATGAGCAGTTCTTC. It codes for CASSLVAGGDNEQFF.

Comment on this clone: The identical CDR3 is also encoded by other nucleotide sequences in the sample. The V and J genes are TRBV7-2 and TRBJ2-3; no reliable D call. Trimming took off 7 bases at V and 0 bases at J, with 2 bases between the two ends. There are 11 residues in the CDR3. Germline V gives CDR1 SGHTA, CDR2 FQGNSA. The DNA for the CDR3 is TGTGCCAGCACAAGCACAGATACGCAGTATTTT. This translates into CASTSTDTQYF.

This sequence joins TRBV2 and TRBJ1-1; 8 bases agree with TRBD1. CDR3 length equals 14 residues. CDR1 is SNHLY, CDR2 FYNNEI, per germline. J lost 4 bases, V lost 1 base, and 2 bases had no gene match. This chain's CDR3 is CASSEGQGATEAFF. The CDR3 coding sequence is TGTGCCAGCAGTGAAGGGCAGGGGGCCACTGAAGCTTTCTTT.

The V and J genes are TRBV7-9 and TRBJ2-3; the match to TRBD2 covers 9 bases. V trimming: 5 bases; J trimming: 6 bases; junction bases outside the gene matches: 12. The length of the CDR3 is 16 residues. Germline assignment: CDR1 SEHNR and CDR2 FQNEAQ (reference sequence). The CDR3 is CASSKRTSAPGDTQYF. In DNA, the CDR3 is TGTGCCAGCAGCAAAAGGACTAGCGCACCTGGGGATACGCAGTATTTT. The whole variable domain, filled in from reference TRBV7-9 and TRBJ2-3, reads DTGVSQNPRHKITKRGQNVTFRCDPISEHNRLYWYRQTLGQGPEFLTYFQNEAQLEKSRLLSDRFSAERPKGSFSTLEIQRTEQGDSAMYLCASSKRTSAPGDTQYFGPGTRLTVL.

The chain joins TRBV2 to TRBJ2-7, with D possibly matching TRBD2 (6 bases). The CDR3 has 11 residues. V lost 9 bases and J 7 bases, leaving 13 bases between the germline ends. CDR1 and CDR2 from the germline V gene are SNHLY and FYNNEI. Here the CDR3 reads CARGLLGEQYF. For the CDR3, the DNA is TGTGCCAGGGGACTGTTGGGGGAGCAGTACTTC.

About this clone itself: The junction and the germline gene differ at one end; a read error may be behind it. The CDR3 DNA reads as TGCAGTGCTAAAAGGGACACGGGGACGCTTTTC. Translation: CSAKRDTGTLF. The chain employs TRBV20-1 and TRBJ2-7; maybe TRBD1 (6 bases). There are 11 residues in the CDR3. Per germline, CDR1 DFQATT and CDR2 SNEGSKA (reference sequence).

The V and J genes are TRBV18 and TRBJ1-3; D is unresolved. CDR3 length equals 17 residues. CDR1 and CDR2 (germline): KGHSH, LQKENI. Trimming removed 2 bases from V and 0 bases from J, with 14 bases in between. The CDR3 sequence is CASSPRAPNPSGNTIYF. In DNA form, the CDR3 reads TGTGCCAGCTCACCAAGGGCCCCGAACCCCTCTGGAAACACCATATATTTT. The whole variable domain, remainder taken from reference TRBV18 and TRBJ1-3, is NAGVMQNPRHLVRRRGQEARLRCSPMKGHSHVYWYRQLPEEGLKFMVYLQKENIIDESGMPKERFSAEFPKEGPSILRIQQVVRGDSAAYFCASSPRAPNPSGNTIYFGEGSWLTVV.

CDR3 loop: CASSWGQGSVGQPQHF. DNA of the CDR3: TGTGCCAGCAGTTGGGGGCAGGGGTCGGTAGGACAGCCCCAGCATTTT. This chain uses TRBV28 with TRBJ1-5; perhaps TRBD1 as D (6 bases). This CDR3 has 16 residues. Germline CDR1 and CDR2: MDHEN and SYDVKM. Trimming cost V 4 bases and J 7 bases, with 20 bases left between them.